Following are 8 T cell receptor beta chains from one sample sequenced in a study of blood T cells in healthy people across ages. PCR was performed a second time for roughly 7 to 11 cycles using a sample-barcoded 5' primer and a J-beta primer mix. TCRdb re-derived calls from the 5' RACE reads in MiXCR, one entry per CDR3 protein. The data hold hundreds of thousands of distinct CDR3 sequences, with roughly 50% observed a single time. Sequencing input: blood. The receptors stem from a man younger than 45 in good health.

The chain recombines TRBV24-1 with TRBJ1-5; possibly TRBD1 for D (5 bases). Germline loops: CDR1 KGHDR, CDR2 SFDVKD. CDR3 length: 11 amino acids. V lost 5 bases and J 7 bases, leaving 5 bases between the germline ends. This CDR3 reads CATSGGQPQHF. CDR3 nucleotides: TGTGCCACCAGTGGGGGCCAGCCCCAGCATTTT.

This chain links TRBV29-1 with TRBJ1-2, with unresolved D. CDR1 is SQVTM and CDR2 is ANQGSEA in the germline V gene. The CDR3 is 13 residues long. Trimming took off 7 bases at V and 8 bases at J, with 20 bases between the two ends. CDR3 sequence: CSGLDTSPGGYTF. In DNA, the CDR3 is TGCAGCGGACTAGACACCTCTCCGGGGGGCTACACCTTC.

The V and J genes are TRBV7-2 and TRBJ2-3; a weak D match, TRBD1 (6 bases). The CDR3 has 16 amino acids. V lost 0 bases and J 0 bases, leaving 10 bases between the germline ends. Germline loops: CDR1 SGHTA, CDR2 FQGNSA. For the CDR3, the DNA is TGTGCCAGCAGCTTAGCCAGGGGATCTAGCACAGATACGCAGTATTTT. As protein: CASSLARGSSTDTQYF.

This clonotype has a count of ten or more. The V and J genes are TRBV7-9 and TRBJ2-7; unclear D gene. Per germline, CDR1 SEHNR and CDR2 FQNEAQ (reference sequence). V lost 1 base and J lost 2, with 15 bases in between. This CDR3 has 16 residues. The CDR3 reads CASSLEFAIRPYEQYF. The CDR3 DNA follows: TGTGCCAGCAGCTTAGAGTTTGCTATCAGACCCTACGAGCAGTACTTC.

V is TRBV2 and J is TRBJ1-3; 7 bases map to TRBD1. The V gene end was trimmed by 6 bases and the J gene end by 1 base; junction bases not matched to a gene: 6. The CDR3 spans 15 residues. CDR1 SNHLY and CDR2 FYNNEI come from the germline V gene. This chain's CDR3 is CASRAQGSSGNTIYF. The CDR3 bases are TGTGCCAGCAGAGCACAGGGGTCATCTGGAAACACCATATATTTT.

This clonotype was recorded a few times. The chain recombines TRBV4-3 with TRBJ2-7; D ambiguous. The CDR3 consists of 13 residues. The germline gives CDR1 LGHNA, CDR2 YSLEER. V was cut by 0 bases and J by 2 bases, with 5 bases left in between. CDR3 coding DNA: TGCGCCAGCAGCCAAGAGAGACCCTACGAGCAGTACTTC. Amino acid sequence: CASSQERPYEQYF.

DNA for the CDR3: TGTGCCAGCAGCTGGACTAGCGGGGTGTACACAGATACGCAGTATTTT. Amino acids: CASSWTSGVYTDTQYF. The chain has TRBV5-6 and TRBJ2-3; 12 positions match TRBD2. The germline gives CDR1 SGHDT, CDR2 YYEEEE. The CDR3 loop spans 16 amino acids. V dropped 3 bases and J dropped 2; count of bases not matched to a gene: 4. The complete variable domain, with remaining parts taken from reference TRBV5-6 and TRBJ2-3, reads DAGVTQSPTHLIKTRGQQVTLRCSPKSGHDTVSWYQQALGQGPQFIFQYYEEEERQRGNFPDRFSGHQFPNYSSELNVNALLLGDSALYLCASSWTSGVYTDTQYFGPGTRLTVL.

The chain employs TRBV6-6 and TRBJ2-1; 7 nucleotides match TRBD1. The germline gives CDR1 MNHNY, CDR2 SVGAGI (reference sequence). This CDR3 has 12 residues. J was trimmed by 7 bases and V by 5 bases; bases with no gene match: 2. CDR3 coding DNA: TGTGCCAGCAGTGACAGGGTGAATGAGCAGTTCTTC. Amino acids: CASSDRVNEQFF.